This T cell receptor beta chain was retrieved from a study of CXCR3-negative and CXCR3-positive naive CD8 T cells. The method, 5' RACE with UMI labels, was used to prepare the TRB cDNA libraries. TCRdb reprocessed the 5' RACE reads, keeping one entry per CDR3 protein, no DNA. The listing contains fewer than 55,000 distinct CDR3 sequences. Study results and limitations: Hydrophobicity was higher for TRB CDR3s found in CXCR3-positive naive cells than in CXCR3-negative naive cells.

Per CD8+ T cell subset, triplicate sorts of 300,000 cells each were done. On this clonotype: Its antigen is unknown.

Sequences were obtained from naive CXCR3- CD8+ T cells from blood. Subset of the sample: CD45RO-CCR7+CD27+CD95- naive CD8+ T cells lacking CXCR3 (TNR3-). This clonotype was obtained from a human donor in good health. Some clones in this sample may be carry-over from other donors' samples.

The CDR3 is CASTDGSNTEAFF. This rearrangement joins TRBV5-1 to TRBJ1-1. Germline CDR1 and CDR2: SGHRS and YFSETQ. The CDR3 length is 13 residues.